The entry below gives a single TCR beta chain sequence along with its context. The CDR3 is 13 residues long. Trimming took 10 bases from V and 3 from J, leaving 15 bases between them. The germline V gene encodes CDR1 MNHEY and CDR2 SVGEGT. This sample was included in a study of blood T cells in healthy people across ages. With a J-beta primer mix and a sample-barcoded 5' primer, a second PCR ran about 7 to 12 cycles. MiXCR, applied by TCRdb to the 5' RACE reads, yields one record per CDR3 protein. The table lists roughly 700,000 distinct CDR3 sequences, around 49% of them singletons. The sequenced material came from blood. The V and J genes are TRBV6-2 or TRBV6-3 and TRBJ1-2, with a tentative D call TRBD1 (5 bases). This clonotype was sampled from a woman in her sixties in good health. This chain's CDR3 is CATRVRKDYGYTF. The CDR3 DNA reads TGTGCCACCAGGGTCCGGAAAGACTATGGCTACACCTTC.